This paragraph covers one TCR beta chain sequence. This specimen belongs to a study of cytomegalovirus exposure and HLA in healthy donors. A roughly 120-subject validation cohort, separate from the 666-subject first cohort, supplied the donors. Libraries were prepared by immunoSEQ multiplex PCR; TCRdb keeps only in-frame clonotypes and omits some of them. This table holds fewer than 85,000 clones, roughly 89% found once. The germline gives CDR1 SEHNR, CDR2 FQNEAQ (reference sequence). The CDR3 has 13 residues. Deletions cut 4 bases from V and 6 bases from J, with 10 bases between. The receptor's source is a woman under 30 in good health and CMV-seropositive. The genes are TRBV7-9 and TRBJ2-1, with a possible D match to TRBD1 (6 bases). The source material was PBMCs. The CDR3, as DNA: TGTGCCAGCAGCTCAGGGGCCGTCAATGAGCAGTTCTTC. Its protein product is CASSSGAVNEQFF.